This TCR beta chain was identified in a study of CD8 T cells in ankylosing spondylitis. Study-level points and caveats: Fewer than ten highly homologous variants made up a TCR beta motif that seemed to typify ankylosing spondylitis blood.

TCRdb redid the calling of the 5' RACE reads with MiXCR, one entry per CDR3 protein. The repertoire holds some 400,000 distinct CDR3 sequences, with 20% to 25% as singletons. Germline values: CDR1 LNHDA, CDR2 SQIVND (reference sequence). The CDR3 covers 15 residues. V shed 7 bases and J 2 bases; nucleotides not matched to a gene: 5. There are a few counts of this clonotype. What it recognizes is unknown. The sequenced material came from blood, either unsorted or a sorted T cell fraction (not recorded which). The chain combines TRBV19 with TRBJ1-5, with 10 nucleotides matching TRBD1. The sequence came from a male donor with ankylosing spondylitis. For the CDR3, the DNA is TGTGCCAGTACCTCCGGACAGGGGGGCAATCAGCCCCAGCATTTT. It codes for CASTSGQGGNQPQHF.